This record concerns one TCR beta chain sequence. Its antigen is unidentified. Researchers ran the PCR with 60 Vbeta and 13 Jbeta primers. Assay used: immunoSEQ multiplex PCR; TCRdb lists only in-frame clones, some missing. The sample records about 160,000 clones, approximately 70% being singletons. These data are taken from a study of cytomegalovirus exposure and HLA in healthy donors. Overall study: Counted in an early data release were 75 million to 85 million unique TCRs from HLA-typed donors. Findings of the study overall: Presence/absence analyses treated sequencing depth as roughly uniform across donors. For most TCR beta V segments, an earlier analysis put the productive rate at about 87% or about 30% of the time. It was only CMV serostatus that was available as immune exposure information.

Germline V CDR1 and CDR2: SGHAT, FQNNGV. There are 18 residues in the CDR3. V dropped 5 bases and J dropped 0 bases, with 22 bases sitting between them. The receptor was derived from a man aged 35 to 55 in good health and CMV-seropositive. Sequencing used PBMCs. This chain links TRBV11-2 with TRBJ1-1; tentatively, D is TRBD1 (6 bases). CDR3 DNA: TGTGCCAGCAGCCTCCCAAACAGGGTAGCCCCGGTGAACACTGAAGCTTTCTTT. Translation: CASSLPNRVAPVNTEAFF.